These T cell receptor beta chains were read from a single sample in a study of cytomegalovirus exposure and HLA in healthy donors. Only in-frame clones appear in the TCRdb table, and some are missing; sequencing was by immunoSEQ multiplex PCR. The table shows 110,000 to 150,000 clones, with roughly 78% occurring only once. Sequencing was done on a sample of PBMCs. These receptors originate from a young man in good health and CMV-seronegative. Each CDR3 is given with its conserved first and last residue. The D gene is left open where the match is weak. The listing skips clone size in some rows; elsewhere it reads once, few, many or a size class.

j_call v_call d_call clone_size cdr3_nt cdr3_aa
TRBJ1-2 TRBV5-1 TRBD1 . TGCGCCAGCAGCTACGGGACAGCTTATGGCTACACCTTC CASSYGTAYGYTF
TRBJ1-2 TRBV7-9 . . TGTGCCAGCAACCCGACAGCCGCTAACTATGGCTACACCTTC CASNPTAANYGYTF
TRBJ1-1 TRBV18 TRBD1 . TGTGCCAGCCGGACAGGGGGCAGGACTGAAGCTTTCTTT CASRTGGRTEAFF
TRBJ1-5 TRBV10-2 . . TGCGCCAGCAGTGATGCGACAGTTGGACATCAGCCCCAGCATTTT CASSDATVGHQPQHF
TRBJ1-1 TRBV9 . few TGTGCCAGCAGCCCCCGAGGACAGAGAGTCCTGAACACTGAAGCTTTCTTT CASSPRGQRVLNTEAFF
TRBJ2-2 TRBV5-1 . once TGCGCCAGCAGCTCCTCTCTACAGGGAGCTAACACCGGGGAGCTGTTTTTT CASSSSLQGANTGELFF
TRBJ1-1 TRBV6-1 . . TGTGCCAGCAGTGAAGAGCGAGGCAGGGGTGGCACTGAAGCTTTCTTT CASSEERGRGGTEAFF
TRBJ1-2 TRBV7-8 TRBD1 . TGTGCCAGCAGCTTAGTGCAGGGGGCGGGTGGCTACACCTTC CASSLVQGAGGYTF
TRBJ2-7 TRBV18 TRBD2 . TGTGCCAGCTCACCACCGGGGGGGGAGCAGTACTTC CASSPPGGEQYF
TRBJ1-2 TRBV2 . . TGTGCCAGCGGGGCAGGGATATTCGGTGGCTACACCTTC CASGAGIFGGYTF
TRBJ1-5 TRBV5-5 TRBD1 . TGTGCCAGCAGCTTGATAACCGGGACAGGGGGGAATCAGCCCCAGCATTTT CASSLITGTGGNQPQHF
TRBJ2-5 TRBV2 TRBD2 . TGTGCCAGCAGTCAAGGGACTAGCGGGAGATATGAGACCCAGTACTTC CASSQGTSGRYETQYF
TRBJ2-7 TRBV5-1 TRBD2 few TGCGCCAGCAGCTTGGCTAGCGGGAGTGTCAGCGAGCAGTACTTC CASSLASGSVSEQYF
TRBJ2-4 TRBV25-1 . once TGTGCCAGCAGGGGACGGGAGTCGGCCAAAAACATTCAGTACTTC CASRGRESAKNIQYF
TRBJ2-2 TRBV7-9 TRBD2 . TGTGCCAGCAGCTTATCCGGACTAGCGGGAGGTGGGGGCACCGGGGAGCTGTTTTTT CASSLSGLAGGGGTGELFF
TRBJ2-1 TRBV4-1 TRBD2 . TGCGCCAGCAGCCAACTGGGACTACCTTCCTACAATGAGCAGTTCTTC CASSQLGLPSYNEQFF
TRBJ1-1 TRBV6-1 TRBD1 . TGTGCCAGCAGCAGGGGGCAAGTAGGCACTGAAGCTTTCTTT CASSRGQVGTEAFF
TRBJ1-1 TRBV4-1 . . TGCGCCAGCAGCCAACCTTTCGGGGACACTGAAGCTTTCTTT CASSQPFGDTEAFF
TRBJ2-7 TRBV27 TRBD2 . TGTGCCAGCAGTTCACTAGCGGGAGGATCCTACGAGCAGTACTTC CASSSLAGGSYEQYF
TRBJ2-2 TRBV28 . . TGTGCCAGCAGTTTTACCCGCGGCGGGGAGCTGTTTTTT CASSFTRGGELFF
TRBJ1-6 TRBV5-3 . . TGTGCCAGAGACGGGGGGGAGACGGGGGAGAGCTCCTATAATTCACCCCTCCACTTT CARDGGETGESSYNSPLHF
TRBJ2-7 TRBV12-5 TRBD2 . TGTGCTAGTGGTTTGCCCTCCGGACTAGCGGGGGGCTACGAGCAGTACTTC CASGLPSGLAGGYEQYF
TRBJ1-1 TRBV5-4 . . TGTGCCAGCACTCCGGGGGAATTGAACACTGAAGCTTTCTTT CASTPGELNTEAFF
TRBJ1-6 TRBV5-1 TRBD1 once TGCGCCAGCAGCTTAAACAGGGGTGATAATTCACCCCTCCACTTT CASSLNRGDNSPLHF
TRBJ2-1 TRBV6-1 TRBD2 . TGTGCCAGCAGTGAAGAAGTAGCGGGGGGCTATGAGCAGTTCTTC CASSEEVAGGYEQFF
TRBJ1-1 TRBV11-3 . . TGTGCCAGCAGCTTATTCCAGGCCACTGAAGCTTTCTTT CASSLFQATEAFF
TRBJ2-5 TRBV27 TRBD2 . TGTGCCAGCAGTTTAACTCCGGGACTACAAGAGACCCAGTACTTC CASSLTPGLQETQYF
TRBJ2-7 TRBV7-8 TRBD2 . TGTGCCAGCAGCAACCGAATAGCGGGGGGCTTCCACTACGAGCAGTACTTC CASSNRIAGGFHYEQYF
TRBJ2-7 TRBV4-1 TRBD2 once TGCGCCAGCAGCCAAGGCGGGGGCTCCTACGAGCAGTACTTC CASSQGGGSYEQYF
TRBJ1-5 TRBV6-1 TRBD1 . TGTGCCAGCAGTAAGGGGGACAGGGCCTCTCAGCCCCAGCATTTT CASSKGDRASQPQHF
TRBJ1-4 TRBV7-2 . few TGTGCCAGCAGCTCCCAGGGAGGTCGGGAAAAACTGTTTTTT CASSSQGGREKLFF
TRBJ1-5 TRBV5-8 . . TGTGCCAGCAGCTTGTTGTCCGGCAGGGCGGGGCAGCCCCAGCATTTT CASSLLSGRAGQPQHF
TRBJ1-2 TRBV6-1 TRBD1 . TGTGCCAGCAGTGAATCCAGGGGGCTCAATGGCTACACCTTC CASSESRGLNGYTF
TRBJ1-5 TRBV7-8 . once TGTGCCAGCAGTCCTCGTGACCTGACAGGACAGCCCCAGCATTTT CASSPRDLTGQPQHF
TRBJ2-2 TRBV6-1 . few TGTGCCAGCAACCTACAGGAAAACACCGGGGAGCTGTTTTTT CASNLQENTGELFF
TRBJ1-2 TRBV29-1 . . TGCAGCGTTGAGTCAGGGGCTCATGGCTACCCCTTC CSVESGAHGYPF
TRBJ1-2 TRBV28 . . TGTGCCAGCAAGGTGGGGGCGCCAACATATGGCTACACCTTC CASKVGAPTYGYTF
TRBJ1-1 TRBV12-5 . . TGTGCTAGTGGTTTGGCAACGACAGCGAAAAACACTGAAGCTTTCTTT CASGLATTAKNTEAFF
TRBJ1-2 TRBV12-5 TRBD1 . TGTGCTAGTGGTTTGCCCAGCAGGGCAGGGGGCATCTATGGCTACACCTTC CASGLPSRAGGIYGYTF
TRBJ1-4 TRBV7-8 . . TGTGCCAGCAGCTCTACTGCGGGTTTTAATGAAAAACTGTTTTTT CASSSTAGFNEKLFF
TRBJ2-2 TRBV19 . medium-sized TGTGCCAGTAGTATAGTCCCAGATAACACCGGGGAGCTGTTTTTT CASSIVPDNTGELFF
TRBJ1-1 TRBV19 TRBD1 . TGTGCCAGTAGTATAAATTCAGGGGGCACTGAAGCTTTCTTT CASSINSGGTEAFF
TRBJ1-1 TRBV19 . . TGTGCCAGTAGTTCGGGGGGGGGCGTCCACACTGAAGCTTTCTTT CASSSGGGVHTEAFF
TRBJ2-2 TRBV5-1 TRBD1 . TGCGCCAGCAGCTTGGCGGACAGGGGGACCGGGGAGCTGTTTTTT CASSLADRGTGELFF
TRBJ2-1 TRBV9 . once TGTGCCAGCAGCGTAACTTCCGCTGTTGAGCAGTTCTTC CASSVTSAVEQFF
TRBJ2-7 TRBV10-3 TRBD2 . TGTGCCATCAGTACCGGGACTAGCGGCCTCTACGAGCAGTACTTC CAISTGTSGLYEQYF
TRBJ2-3 TRBV21-1 . once TGTGCCTGGGGGGGCGACACAGATACGCAGTATTTT CAWGGDTDTQYF
TRBJ1-1 TRBV28 TRBD1 . TGTGCCAGCAGCCACCGGGACAGAAAAAGTGAAGCTTTCTTT CASSHRDRKSEAFF
TRBJ2-7 TRBV15 TRBD1 . TGTGCCACCAGCGGGGCCAAGACAGGGAACTTCTACGAGCAGTACTTC CATSGAKTGNFYEQYF
TRBJ2-7 TRBV10-1 . . TGCGCCAGCAGCCTAGCTCCGAGCTCCTACGAGCAGTACTTC CASSLAPSSYEQYF
TRBJ1-1 TRBV20-1 . . TGCAGTGCCCAGAAATTTGAAGCTTTCTTT CSAQKFEAFF
TRBJ1-2 TRBV10-3 . . TGTGCCATCAGAACGAATACAGCAACCTATGGCTACACCTTC CAIRTNTATYGYTF
TRBJ2-5 TRBV12-5 . . TGTGCTAGTGCCCTCGGGGTAGGGCCGACCCAGTACTTC CASALGVGPTQYF
TRBJ2-7 TRBV2 . . TGTGCCAGCAGTGGATTTAAGGGACTTACTTTC CASSGFKGLTF
TRBJ1-2 TRBV6-5 . . TGTGCCAGCAGTTGGGCCAGCGGATCGGATGGCTACACCTTC CASSWASGSDGYTF
TRBJ2-7 TRBV6-5 . once TGTGCCAGCACCCTCTGGAGGGAATACGAGCAGTACTTC CASTLWREYEQYF
TRBJ2-3 TRBV29-1 . few TGCAGCGTTGAAGTACCGATGGGACAGTCGGGAGCAGATACGCAGTATTTT CSVEVPMGQSGADTQYF